The subject of this entry is one T cell receptor (beta chain). This clonotype was counted ten times or more. There is no known antigen for this receptor. Base qualities are not recorded, but no much larger clone differs from it by a single base. V is clipped by 6 bases and J by 0 bases, and the sequence between their germline boundaries is 15 bases long. CDR1 and CDR2, looked up from the germline V gene, are SQVTM and ANQGSEA. The CDR3 has 15 amino acids, counting the end cysteine and phenylalanine. The kept DNA is CDR3 alone, 45 bases in frame from the first base. This specimen belongs to a study of human T cells and chemical hapten exposure (dated by TCRdb to the early 2020s). With respect to the entire study: For sensitization, 2% DPC in acetone was applied to a 2 cm by 2 cm area of upper inner arm skin. Weekly therapeutic DPC doses were additionally applied to the scalp of patients throughout the approximately 25-week study period. Patch tests used Finn chambers with 0.01% DPC on the upper back, scored after 6 days by International Contact Dermatitis Research Group standards. The patient cohort, mostly female, included alopecia areata with under or over 50% scalp involvement, alopecia totalis and alopecia universalis. Libraries were pooled for sequencing, and variation in per-sample TCR yields was attributed mainly to small differences in library volumes within the pool. The study tracked peripheral blood TCR repertoire changes in vivo during primary and secondary sensitization to the hapten diphenylcyclopropenone (DPC) in alopecia patients. Blood samples were taken from patients before sensitization (week 0) and at 2, 6 and about 24 weeks after DPC sensitization. Roughly 30 alopecia patients provided blood for TCR sequencing at one to four time points (pre-sensitization, 2, 6 and 24 weeks). The paper as a whole reports these results and caveats: The number of PT1 expanded TCRs positively correlated with patch test score, significant at thresholds 8, 16 and 32 but not 4. Compared with pre-sensitization or healthy control sets, expanded TCRs formed significantly more large CDR3 similarity clusters, which is consistent with antigen-driven responses. Alopecia, a presumed autoimmune disease, was present in all patients, so the immune response of the patients might differ from that of healthy individuals. No change with DPC sensitization was found in the number of TCRs above 1 in 1000 frequency, and no evidence of global repertoire structure alterations was found. After repeated subsampling, the strength of the expansion versus patch-test correlation and the threshold at which it became significant changed.

The library was built by means of RACE. For sequencing, a NextSeq 500 was employed. During library preparation, unique molecular identifiers were attached to individual cDNA molecules so that TCRs could be counted quantitatively and reproducibly. Each blood RNA sample was used to sequence both TCR alpha and TCR beta chains. In the original analysis: A median of around 100,000 TCRs per sample was observed, with a range of roughly 23,224 to 750,000. V, J and CDR3 annotation of the TCR reads was performed with the Decombinator software suite. To make PS versus PT1 abundance plots, every sample was subsampled to the same number of TCRs (28,000). Expanded TCRs were defined as absent before sensitization and observed at least eight times at the 2-week time point. Starting from the raw public reads, TCRdb applied fastp trimming at Q25, assembled clones with MiXCR and retained in-frame beta chains. Each record represents a unique CDR3 protein, reported with the most common genes and DNA among its rows. The V and J calls come from TCRdb's annotation, not from the publication. This sample holds around 380,000 distinct CDR3 sequences; roughly 4.8% were observed only once. In total, the top ten clones hold approximately 2.3% of the sample.

What the time point label conveys for this sample: patch test 1, 2 weeks after DPC sensitization. The intended sense of this specimen's treatment or condition label: therapeutic diphenylcyclopropenone sensitization with weekly scalp DPC. Blood at each patch-test visit was drawn before the patch test was applied. Patients were eligible if aged 18 to 70, diagnosed with alopecia and judged suitable for DPC therapy, and pregnant patients were excluded. Total RNA was extracted from unfractionated whole blood collected in Tempus Blood RNA tubes. Source: whole blood, taken in connection with sensitization to the hapten diphenylcyclopropenone (DPC). This receptor was obtained from a woman in her forties or fifties with alopecia areata. Some clones in this sample may be carry-over from other donors' samples. This chain joins TRBV29-1 to TRBJ2-1; too little of a D gene remains to name it. This receptor carries the CDR3 CSVTKTRSSYNEQFF. The DNA sequence is as follows: TGCAGCGTGACCAAGACGAGGAGCTCCTACAATGAGCAGTTCTTC.